This entry lists 26 T cell receptor beta chains sequenced from one sample in a study of neurological immune-mediated disorders. Using its own MiXCR run on the 5' RACE reads, TCRdb lists one record per CDR3 protein. The table has approximately 46,000 distinct CDR3 sequences, around 2.9% seen once. The sequenced material came from PBMCs. Receptors originate from a woman aged 45-59 years with multiple sclerosis.

At least ten counts were recorded for this clonotype. The chain is built from TRBV20-1 and TRBJ1-5, with D maybe TRBD1 (6 bases). Germline V gene lookup returns CDR1 DFQATT and CDR2 SNEGSKA (reference sequence). The CDR3 loop spans 14 amino acids. V was pared by 4 bases and J by 6 bases, with 16 bases between. CDR3 nucleotides: TGCAGTGCTAAGGAGAGGGGGGAAAGTCAGCCCCAGCATTTT. This sequence encodes CSAKERGESQPQHF.

This clonotype was counted ten times or more. The chain employs TRBV4-2 and TRBJ2-1, with 11 bases aligning to TRBD2. Germline V gene sequence: CDR1 LGHNA, CDR2 YNFKEQ. The J segment lost 10 bases and the V segment lost 4 bases, leaving 9 bases of the junction unmatched. The CDR3 runs 15 residues. This CDR3 reads CASSPTSGGAREQFF. The DNA for the CDR3 is TGTGCCAGCAGCCCAACTAGCGGGGGAGCGAGGGAGCAGTTCTTC.

The table lists this clonotype with many counts. This chain uses TRBV20-1 with TRBJ1-6; 8 nucleotides line up with TRBD1. The CDR3 loop spans 15 amino acids. The V segment lost 0 bases and the J segment 8 bases; nucleotides outside the gene matches: 6. CDR1 and CDR2 (germline): DFQATT, SNEGSKA (reference sequence). In DNA form, the CDR3 reads TGCAGTGCTAGAGATCGCCAGGGGGCGCATTCACCCCTCCACTTT. It yields the protein CSARDRQGAHSPLHF.

This clonotype was counted ten times or more. This chain links TRBV7-2 with TRBJ2-2; 7 bases are a match to TRBD2. CDR3 length: 16 residues. Germline V lookup: CDR1 SGHTA, CDR2 FQGNSA. V lost 4 bases, J lost 3 bases, and 8 bases stayed unmatched. The DNA of the CDR3 is TGTGCCAGCAGCTCCACGAGGGGAGGGGACACCGGGGAGCTGTTTTTT. It translates to CASSSTRGGDTGELFF.

In its sample, this clonotype was seen many times. This sequence joins TRBV6-5 and TRBJ2-7; TRBD2 matches 7 bases. Trimming at V came to 6 bases and at J to 0 bases, leaving 5 bases not matched to a gene. This CDR3 is 14 amino acids long. CDR1 MNHEY and CDR2 SVGAGI come from the germline V gene. The CDR3 protein is CASRLAGSSYEQYV. Here the CDR3 DNA reads TGTGCCAGCAGGTTAGCGGGTTCCTCCTACGAGCAGTACGTC.

There are many counts of this clonotype. This chain connects TRBV28 to TRBJ1-1; D possibly corresponds to TRBD1 (6 bases). V lost 5 bases and J lost 1, with 8 bases in between. The length of the CDR3 is 13 residues. CDR1 MDHEN and CDR2 SYDVKM come from the germline V gene. CDR3 sequence reads: CASSARGNTEAFF. CDR3 nucleotide sequence: TGTGCCAGCAGTGCCAGGGGGAACACTGAAGCTTTCTTT.

The table lists this clonotype with many counts. The genes are TRBV10-3 and TRBJ2-5; TRBD2 matches at 8 bases. The ends lost 3 bases at V and 5 bases at J; junction bases unmatched: 11. From germline, CDR1 is ENHRY and CDR2 SYGVKD. The CDR3 consists of 16 residues. The CDR3 loop is CAISEEAGGLLETQYF. The DNA for the CDR3 is TGTGCCATCAGTGAAGAGGCGGGGGGTCTGCTGGAGACCCAGTACTTC.

Many counts were recorded for this clonotype. This sequence joins TRBV5-1 and TRBJ2-4, with D possibly matching TRBD1 (6 bases). This CDR3 contains 16 residues. CDR1 and CDR2 (germline): SGHRS, YFSETQ. The V gene lost 3 bases and the J gene lost 1 base, with 14 bases spanning the gap. The CDR3 is CASSWDNIQAKNIQYF. The CDR3 DNA sequence: TGCGCCAGCAGCTGGGACAACATCCAGGCCAAAAACATTCAGTACTTC.

This clonotype has a count of ten or more. The J gene is TRBJ1-1, the V gene TRBV18; D is possibly TRBD1 (6 bases). Germline V CDR1 and CDR2: KGHSH, LQKENI. Trimming left V 5 bases short and J 7 bases short, with 17 bases between. This CDR3 is 14 amino acids long. The CDR3 reads CASSSVSADSEAFF. CDR3 nucleotides: TGTGCCAGCTCATCCGTTTCCGCGGACAGTGAAGCTTTCTTT.

The table lists this clonotype with many counts. This chain joins TRBV4-1 and TRBJ2-4; D gene ambiguous. The CDR3 covers 16 residues. Per the germline V gene, CDR1 is MGHRA and CDR2 is YSYEKL. The germline V and J ends were trimmed by 5 bases and 0 bases, with 14 bases remaining between them. CDR3 amino acids: CASSGVGFLAKNIQYF. DNA of the CDR3: TGCGCCAGCAGCGGGGTCGGATTCTTAGCCAAAAACATTCAGTACTTC.

This clonotype was seen a few times. The chain has TRBV5-1 and TRBJ2-2, with TRBD2 as a possible D gene (6 bases). Deletions cut 2 bases from V and 3 bases from J, with 11 bases between. The germline V gene has CDR1 SGHRS and CDR2 YFSETQ. CDR3 size: 15 residues. The CDR3 DNA reads TGCGCCAGCAGCTTCCGGGACTTACACACCGGGGAGCTGTTTTTT. Its protein is CASSFRDLHTGELFF.

In its sample, this clonotype was seen many times. The rearrangement uses TRBV10-3 and TRBJ2-2; no clear D gene. The CDR3 runs to 13 residues. CDR1 and CDR2 (germline): ENHRY, SYGVKD. V was pared by 4 bases and J by 6 bases, with 9 bases between. CDR3 sequence: CAISAGEPGELFF. As DNA, the CDR3 is TGTGCCATCAGTGCTGGGGAACCCGGGGAGCTGTTTTTT.

This clonotype was seen at least ten times. This sequence joins TRBV4-1 and TRBJ1-4; no firm D call. The CDR3 extends over 14 amino acids. Germline V gene lookup returns CDR1 MGHRA and CDR2 YSYEKL. Trimming took 4 bases from V and 0 from J, leaving 6 bases between them. This CDR3 is CASSRVATNEKLFF. The DNA of the CDR3 is TGCGCCAGCAGCCGGGTCGCAACTAATGAAAAACTGTTTTTT.

This clonotype was counted ten times or more. The chain uses TRBV20-1 and TRBJ2-7, with D maybe TRBD1 (5 bases). Trimming took 1 base from V and 3 from J, leaving 10 bases between them. There are 13 residues in the CDR3. CDR1 and CDR2 (germline): DFQATT, SNEGSKA (reference sequence). In DNA form, the CDR3 reads TGCAGTGCTAGAGTGGGGCAGGGCTACGAGCAGTACTTC. Its protein product is CSARVGQGYEQYF.

This clonotype was counted at least ten times. The chain carries TRBV5-1 and TRBJ1-1; D is possibly TRBD1 (6 bases). The germline CDR1 and CDR2 sequences are SGHRS and YFSETQ. The ends were cut back, 0 bases at V and 6 bases at J, with 9 bases in the middle. CDR3 length: 13 amino acids. CDR3 sequence: CASSLDWGPEAFF. Here the CDR3 DNA reads TGCGCCAGCAGCTTGGACTGGGGGCCTGAAGCTTTCTTT.

This clonotype was counted many times. The V gene is TRBV11-2, the J gene TRBJ2-7, with D uncertain. The CDR3 spans 14 residues. Germline V lookup: CDR1 SGHAT, CDR2 FQNNGV. Trimming shortened V by 0 bases and J by 3 bases, and 9 bases separated the two germline ends. The CDR3: CASSLDSSIYEQYF. The CDR3 DNA follows: TGTGCCAGCAGCTTAGATTCCTCAATCTACGAGCAGTACTTC.

This clonotype occurred many times. The rearrangement joins TRBV7-3 to TRBJ1-3, with no clear D. V was cut by 2 bases and J by 9 bases, with 11 bases left in between. From germline, CDR1 is SGHTA and CDR2 FQGTGA. There are 13 residues in the CDR3. CDR3 DNA: TGTGCCAGCAGCTTAGGCCCGCCGGGCACCATATATTTT. Translated: CASSLGPPGTIYF.

This clonotype has at least ten counts. This chain links TRBV5-1 with TRBJ2-1; D is possibly TRBD1 (6 bases). There are 14 residues in the CDR3. Germline V lookup: CDR1 SGHRS, CDR2 YFSETQ. The V and J ends lost 4 bases and 3 bases respectively, with 11 bases between them. The CDR3 is CASSQGDNYNEQFF. The CDR3 nucleotides are TGCGCCAGCAGCCAAGGGGACAACTACAATGAGCAGTTCTTC.

This clonotype was seen repeatedly, ten times or more. The chain joins TRBV20-1 to TRBJ1-1; the D is unclear. The V and J ends lost 7 bases and 5 bases respectively, with 14 bases between them. CDR3 length equals 12 residues. CDR1 is DFQATT and CDR2 is SNEGSKA in the germline V gene (reference sequence). The CDR3 nucleotides are TGCAGTGTCCCCAGCGACGGGACTGAAGCTTTCTTT. Translation: CSVPSDGTEAFF.

This clonotype was picked up many times. The chain links TRBV28 to TRBJ2-1, with TRBD1 identical over 7 bases. V dropped 2 bases and J dropped 6; count of bases not matched to a gene: 10. This CDR3 is built from 16 residues. The germline gives CDR1 MDHEN, CDR2 SYDVKM. The CDR3 sequence: CASSLAGTGVSNEQFF. In nucleotides, the CDR3 is TGTGCCAGCAGTTTAGCTGGCACAGGGGTGTCCAATGAGCAGTTCTTC.

This clonotype has a count of ten or more. This chain joins TRBV12-3 or TRBV12-4 and TRBJ2-1; tentatively, D is TRBD1 or TRBD2 (5 bases each). Trimming stripped 4 bases from V and 5 bases from J, with 18 bases between. The CDR3 is 16 amino acids. The DNA for the CDR3 is TGTGCCAGCAGTTCGCGCCCCCAGGGACGTAACAATGAGCAGTTCTTC. This sequence encodes CASSSRPQGRNNEQFF.

This clonotype was counted at least ten times. The chain links TRBV7-9 to TRBJ2-3; D is possibly TRBD2 (6 bases). V was shortened by 0 bases and J by 2 bases, with 15 bases between the two germline ends. The CDR3 spans 17 residues. Per germline, CDR1 SEHNR and CDR2 FQNEAQ (reference sequence). In nucleotides, the CDR3 is TGTGCCAGCAGCTTAGCCGTAATAGCGGTTCCCACAGATACGCAGTATTTT. Translation gives CASSLAVIAVPTDTQYF. Complete variable domain (other parts from reference TRBV7-9 and TRBJ2-3): DTGVSQNPRHKITKRGQNVTFRCDPISEHNRLYWYRQTLGQGPEFLTYFQNEAQLEKSRLLSDRFSAERPKGSFSTLEIQRTEQGDSAMYLCASSLAVIAVPTDTQYFGPGTRLTVL.

This clonotype was recorded at least ten times. The chain uses TRBV12-3 or TRBV12-4 and TRBJ2-5; perhaps TRBD2 as D (5 bases). CDR3 size: 14 residues. Trimming pared 5 bases from V and 2 bases from J, leaving 12 bases between. In nucleotides, the CDR3 is TGTGCCAGCAGTGGAACTAGTGGACAAGAGACCCAGTACTTC. Translating it yields CASSGTSGQETQYF.

This clonotype was recorded many times. V gene TRBV12-3 or TRBV12-4 combines with J gene TRBJ2-3; D possibly corresponds to TRBD2 (6 bases). Trimming took 7 bases from V and 4 from J, leaving 12 bases between them. The CDR3 is 13 amino acids. The CDR3 coding sequence is TGTGCCAGCAACCGGGGGAGCGCAGATACGCAGTATTTT. As protein: CASNRGSADTQYF.

This clonotype was observed many times. The chain is built from TRBV11-2 and TRBJ2-5, with TRBD2 identical over 13 bases. V shed 0 bases, J shed 0 bases, and the junction held 1 base outside the gene matches. The germline V gene encodes CDR1 SGHAT and CDR2 FQNNGV. The CDR3 length is 17 residues. The CDR3 bases are TGTGCCAGCAGCTTAGAACTAGCGGGGGGGGACCAAGAGACCCAGTACTTC. As protein: CASSLELAGGDQETQYF.

This clonotype was counted many times. The chain couples TRBV20-1 to TRBJ2-3, with TRBD1 matching over 7 bases. J was trimmed by 0 bases and V by 3 bases; bases with no gene match: 12. The CDR3 sequence is 17 residues long. The germline CDR1 and CDR2 sequences are DFQATT and SNEGSKA (reference sequence). CDR3 in amino acids: CSARTLLGQASTDTQYF. CDR3 coding DNA: TGCAGTGCTAGGACACTACTCGGACAGGCCAGCACAGATACGCAGTATTTT.